The clone carrying this T cell receptor (beta chain) has a single count. Its antigen is not identified. These data are taken from a study of T cell responses to AZD1222 COVID-19 vaccine. Study outcomes and limitations: Sampling captured repertoires only after the peak T cell response. Spike was spanned by vaccine-associated CD4 TCRs, with dominance at 160-218 and 743-854. Spike-specific TCR breadth and depth rose after two AZD1222 doses.

Per germline, CDR1 SEHNR and CDR2 FQNEAQ (reference sequence). The CDR3 runs to 17 residues. Trimming pared 5 bases from V and 8 bases from J, leaving 26 bases between. Profiling relied on immunoSEQ multiplex PCR, and the TCRdb table lists in-frame clones only, not all of them. The sample shows about 200,000 clones, around 90% of them seen only once. This receptor was identified in an adult who received the MenACWY meningococcal vaccine as a control. The chain combines TRBV7-9 with TRBJ2-3; perhaps D is TRBD1 or TRBD2 (5 bases each). This sample comprised peripheral blood, obtained 28 days after the second dose of the MenACWY control vaccine. This CDR3 reads CASSPPFIGTLRFTQYF. The CDR3 DNA sequence: TGTGCCAGCAGCCCTCCGTTTATTGGGACGCTTAGGTTTACGCAGTATTTT.